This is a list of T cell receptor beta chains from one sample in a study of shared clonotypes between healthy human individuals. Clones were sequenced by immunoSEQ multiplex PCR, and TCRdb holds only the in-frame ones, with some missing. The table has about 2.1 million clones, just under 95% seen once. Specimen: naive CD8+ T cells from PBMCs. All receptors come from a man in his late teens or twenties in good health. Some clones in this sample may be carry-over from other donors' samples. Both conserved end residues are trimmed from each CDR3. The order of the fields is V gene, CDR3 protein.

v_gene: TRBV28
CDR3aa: ASSPTERGEKLF

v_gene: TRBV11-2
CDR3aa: ASSYGRGSSYEQY

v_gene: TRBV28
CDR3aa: ASSLRTAISYEQY

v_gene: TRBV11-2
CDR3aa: ASSLASGGERPYNEQF

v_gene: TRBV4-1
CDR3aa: ASSQGPVKSPYEQY

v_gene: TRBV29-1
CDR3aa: SVGVAGGQF

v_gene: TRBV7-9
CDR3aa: ASSGTSGRDTQY

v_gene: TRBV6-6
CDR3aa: ASSYAYLQGNYGYT

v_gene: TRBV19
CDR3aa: ASSPGGLAGFYEQY

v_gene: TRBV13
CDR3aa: ASSLGPGEAKNIQY

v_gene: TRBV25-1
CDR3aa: ASSEMADSYEQY

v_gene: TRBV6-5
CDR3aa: ASSPLTDYGYT

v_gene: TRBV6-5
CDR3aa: ASSYQGAHPYEQY

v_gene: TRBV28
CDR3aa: ASSTHRAPIQETQY

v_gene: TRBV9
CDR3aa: ASSQTGEGNQPQH

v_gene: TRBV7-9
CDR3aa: ASRGTATYEQY

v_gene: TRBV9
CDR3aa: ASSHNNRGPIHDTGNTIY

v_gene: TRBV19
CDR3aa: ASSWAENTEAF

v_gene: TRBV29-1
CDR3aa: SVFSREGGTEAF

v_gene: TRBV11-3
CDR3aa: ASSSTLAGENTGELF

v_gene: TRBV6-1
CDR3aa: ASSDPWRGETEAF

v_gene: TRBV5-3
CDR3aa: ARSRVAGRSYEQY

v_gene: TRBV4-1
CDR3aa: ASRGAGYT

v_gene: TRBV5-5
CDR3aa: ASSLLVAGTGELF

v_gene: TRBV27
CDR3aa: ASRPSRAGELF

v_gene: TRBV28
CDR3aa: ASSLVPTGLGNTIY

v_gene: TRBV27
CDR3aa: ASSLKSGRVDTQY

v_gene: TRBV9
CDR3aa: ASSSRAEQETQY

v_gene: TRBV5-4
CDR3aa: ASSLDRSPKLF

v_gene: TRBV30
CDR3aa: AWSGGGNTEAF

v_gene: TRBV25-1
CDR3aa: ASSEYTDRPGYGYT

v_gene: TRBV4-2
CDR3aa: ASSQEDSSHQPQH

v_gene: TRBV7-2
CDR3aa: ASSPSYNEQF

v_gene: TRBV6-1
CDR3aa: ASSENRWELSSYEQY

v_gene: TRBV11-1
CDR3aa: ASSGTSGRYEQY

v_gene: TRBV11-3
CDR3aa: ASSLRGAIANTGELF

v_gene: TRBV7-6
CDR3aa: ASSLDGHEKLF

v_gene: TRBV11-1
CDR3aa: ASSLGVGYEQY

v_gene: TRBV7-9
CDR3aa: ASSLTSGSHNEQF

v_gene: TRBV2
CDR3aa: ASSEKAGGYGYT

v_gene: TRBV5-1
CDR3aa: ASSSSYRDSDAYEQY

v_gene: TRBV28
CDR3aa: ASSSLAGAYEQY

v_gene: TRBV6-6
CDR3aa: ASSPYSDRPDYEQY

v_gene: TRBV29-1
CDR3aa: SVEGGYTGELF

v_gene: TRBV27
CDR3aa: ASSPRHPNTEAF